The 11 T cell receptor beta chains below come from one sample, sequenced in a study of PD-L1 blockade in urothelial cancer. Data came from immunoSEQ multiplex PCR; TCRdb stores just in-frame clones and leaves some out. The sample yields about 87,000 clones, approximately 88% seen once. Stated time point: pretreatment peripheral blood. The sequences come from PBMCs, collected around atezolizumab (anti-PD-L1) treatment. Receptor source: a woman over 75 with urothelial cancer.

The genes are TRBV5-1 and TRBJ2-3, with 10 bases aligning to TRBD2. Germline loops: CDR1 SGHRS, CDR2 YFSETQ. The trim removed 4 bases at V and 0 bases at J, leaving 8 bases unmatched. This CDR3 has 17 residues. In nucleotides, the CDR3 is TGCGCCAGCAGCCCTAGTCGGACTAGCGGAAGCACAGATACGCAGTATTTT. It translates to CASSPSRTSGSTDTQYF.

The V call is TRBV5-1, the J call TRBJ2-3; 9 nucleotides align to TRBD2. Germline V gene sequence: CDR1 SGHRS, CDR2 YFSETQ. The V and J ends lost 1 base and 2 bases, in that order; junction bases with no gene match: 5. The CDR3 covers 16 residues. As DNA, the CDR3 is TGCGCCAGCAGCTTGTCCGGCGGGAGGGTCACAGATACGCAGTATTTT. Translated: CASSLSGGRVTDTQYF.

This clone appeared once. CDR3 sequence reads: CASSISLAGVDEQFF. The CDR3 bases are TGTGCCAGTAGTATCTCCCTAGCGGGAGTTGATGAGCAGTTCTTC. The chain combines TRBV19 with TRBJ2-1, with 10 bases lining up with TRBD2. Germline V gives CDR1 LNHDA, CDR2 SQIVND (reference sequence). The CDR3 consists of 15 residues. V was pared by 3 bases and J by 8 bases, with 7 bases of the junction left unmatched.

This chain links TRBV7-3 with TRBJ2-1, with 14 bases aligning to TRBD2. This CDR3 has 18 amino acids. Germline trimming cut 5 bases from V and 7 bases from J; bases unmatched to any gene: 13. Germline V gene sequence: CDR1 SGHTA, CDR2 FQGTGA. The CDR3 bases are TGTGCCAGCAGCGCCTGGACTAGCGGGAGGACCAGGGGAAATGAGCAGTTCTTC. Its protein is CASSAWTSGRTRGNEQFF. Full variable domain (missing parts from reference TRBV7-3 and TRBJ2-1): GAGVSQTPSNKVTEKGKYVELRCDPISGHTALYWYRQSLGQGPEFLIYFQGTGAADDSGLPNDRFFAVRPEGSVSTLKIQRTERGDSAVYLCASSAWTSGRTRGNEQFFGPGTRLTVL.

The gene calls are TRBV19 and TRBJ2-2; the D is unclear. Per germline, CDR1 LNHDA and CDR2 SQIVND (reference sequence). V lost 8 bases and J 6 bases, leaving 7 bases between the germline ends. CDR3 length: 11 residues. The DNA of the CDR3 is TGTGCCAGTCGGCTAGCCGGGGAGCTGTTTTTT. Translated: CASRLAGELFF.

This sequence joins TRBV5-6 and TRBJ2-7; D is perhaps TRBD1 (6 bases). The CDR3 covers 13 residues. The V gene's germline CDR1 is SGHDT and CDR2 YYEEEE. Trimming left V 4 bases short and J 7 bases short, with 15 bases between. CDR3 sequence reads: CASSRRGIGEQYF. CDR3 nucleotide sequence: TGTGCCAGCAGCCGTAGGGGGATTGGGGAGCAGTACTTC. The variable domain in full, with the rest retrieved from reference TRBV5-6 and TRBJ2-7, is DAGVTQSPTHLIKTRGQQVTLRCSPKSGHDTVSWYQQALGQGPQFIFQYYEEEERQRGNFPDRFSGHQFPNYSSELNVNALLLGDSALYLCASSRRGIGEQYFGPGTRLTVT.

CDR3 sequence reads: CASSSLAGNKNEQFF. The DNA of the CDR3 is TGTGCCAGCAGCTCACTAGCGGGAAATAAGAATGAGCAGTTCTTC. This chain connects TRBV7-2 to TRBJ2-1; 10 bases agree with TRBD2. Trimming took 4 bases from V and 7 from J; bases not matched to a gene: 7. CDR1 is SGHTA and CDR2 is FQGNSA in the germline V gene. The length of the CDR3 is 15 residues.

This clone was detected once. The rearrangement joins TRBV5-4 to TRBJ2-7, with 10 bases aligning to TRBD2. After removal of 0 bases from V and 4 bases from J, the junction contained 7 bases not matched to a gene. Germline V gene data show CDR1 as SGHNT and CDR2 as YYREEE (reference sequence). This CDR3 has 16 residues. CDR3 DNA: TGTGCCAGCAGCTTGGTTAAGGGACTAGCGAATTACGAGCAGTACTTC. This sequence encodes CASSLVKGLANYEQYF. Using reference TRBV5-4 and TRBJ2-7 for the parts outside the CDR3, the full variable domain is ETGVTQSPTHLIKTRGQQVTLRCSSQSGHNTVSWYQQALGQGPQFIFQYYREEENGRGNFPPRFSGLQFPNYSSELNVNALELDDSALYLCASSLVKGLANYEQYFGPGTRLTVT.

The chain joins TRBV5-1 to TRBJ1-1; TRBD1 matches 7 bases. With V trimmed by 4 bases and J by 2 bases, 5 bases remained unmatched. This CDR3 is built from 14 residues. CDR1 SGHRS and CDR2 YFSETQ come from the germline V gene. In nucleotides, the CDR3 is TGCGCCAGCAGCCTACGGACAGGAAACACTGAAGCTTTCTTT. Translating it yields CASSLRTGNTEAFF.

The chain links TRBV7-2 to TRBJ1-1, with D perhaps matching TRBD1 (6 bases). This CDR3 has 12 amino acids. Per the germline V gene, CDR1 is SGHTA and CDR2 is FQGNSA. V dropped 4 bases and J dropped 10 bases, with 13 bases sitting between them. The DNA for the CDR3 is TGTGCCAGCAGCTCAAGGGGGGGAAGAGCTTTCTTT. Translation gives CASSSRGGRAFF.

This clone turned up a few times. The chain recombines TRBV6-1 with TRBJ1-1, with unresolved D. V lost 6 bases and J lost 10, with 18 bases in between. This CDR3 has 13 residues. CDR1 and CDR2 from the germline V gene are MNHNS and SASEGT. In DNA form, the CDR3 reads TGTGCCAGCAGAACAAACAAGGGAGGTGTAGCTTTCTTT. It specifies CASRTNKGGVAFF.